This T cell receptor beta chain appears in the sequencing data of a study of blood T cell repertoires in COVID-19. Here immunoSEQ multiplex PCR was the method, and the copy in TCRdb shows in-frame clones only, minus some. This table holds just over 300,000 clones, about 90% found once. The material sequenced was peripheral blood. The sequence derives from a man aged 18-30 years with active or convalescent COVID-19.

CDR3 region: CASSFRLDNEQFF. The CDR3 region has the DNA TGTGCCAGCAGTTTTAGGCTAGATAATGAGCAGTTCTTC. This rearrangement joins TRBV28 to TRBJ2-1; no definite D call. Deletions cut 3 bases from V and 7 bases from J, with 10 bases between. The CDR3 is made up of 13 amino acids. Germline CDR1 MDHEN, CDR2 SYDVKM.